Listed here are 32 T cell receptor beta chains from one sample, sequenced in a study of T cell responses to AZD1222 COVID-19 vaccine. Libraries were prepared by immunoSEQ multiplex PCR; TCRdb keeps only in-frame clonotypes and omits some of them. The table lists 85,000 to 130,000 clones, over 80% of them singletons. This material consisted of peripheral blood, taken on day 0 of AZD1222 vaccination. The source is an adult in good health.

This clone showed up just a few times. V usage is TRBV4-3 and J usage is TRBJ1-5; D call uncertain. The germline gives CDR1 LGHNA, CDR2 YSLEER. The ends were cut back, 0 bases at V and 2 bases at J, with 8 bases in the middle. The CDR3 contains 15 residues. CDR3 bases: TGCGCCAGCAGCCAAGAATGGAACGGCAATCAGCCCCAGCATTTT. Translating it yields CASSQEWNGNQPQHF.

The rearrangement joins TRBV2 to TRBJ2-2; TRBD1 agrees at 8 bases. The germline V gene has CDR1 SNHLY and CDR2 FYNNEI. The CDR3 is made up of 15 amino acids. The junction had 6 bases not matched to a gene; V was cut back by 6 bases and J by 3 bases. In DNA, the CDR3 is TGTGCCAGCAGAGCTTCGGACAGGGACACCGGGGAGCTGTTTTTT. This encodes CASRASDRDTGELFF.

The chain couples TRBV6-2 or TRBV6-3 to TRBJ2-7, with TRBD2 matching over 10 bases. This CDR3 is 15 amino acids long. V shed 2 bases and J 3 bases; nucleotides not matched to a gene: 4. The germline CDR1 and CDR2 sequences are MNHEY and SVGEGT. The CDR3 loop is CASSYISGRNYEQYF. The CDR3 DNA reads TGTGCCAGCAGTTACATTAGCGGGAGGAACTACGAGCAGTACTTC.

The V call is TRBV3-1 (or the pseudogene TRBV3-2), the J call TRBJ1-3; TRBD1 matches 8 bases. The CDR3 has 19 residues. Germline trimming cut 0 bases from V and 0 bases from J; bases unmatched to any gene: 10. Looked up from germline, CDR1 is LGHDT and CDR2 is YNNKEL (reference sequence). CDR3 in amino acids: CASSQDYPGQGHSGNTIYF. Here the CDR3 DNA reads TGTGCCAGCAGCCAAGATTATCCTGGACAGGGACACTCTGGAAACACCATATATTTT.

For the CDR3, the DNA is TGTGCCAGCAGTGAATTTAGTGGACAGGGCTATGAAAAACTGTTTTTT. Translated, it gives CASSEFSGQGYEKLFF. The chain combines TRBV2 with TRBJ1-4; 8 bases agree with TRBD1. CDR3 length: 16 residues. Looked up from germline, CDR1 is SNHLY and CDR2 is FYNNEI. Losses at the gene ends were 2 bases for V and 6 bases for J; bases not matched to a gene: 8.

A single count supports this clone. The chain employs TRBV19 and TRBJ1-3, with a possible D match to TRBD1 (5 bases). V lost 6 bases, J lost 7 bases, and 16 bases lay in between. The CDR3 is 14 residues long. The V gene's germline CDR1 is LNHDA and CDR2 SQIVND (reference sequence). This chain's CDR3 is CASSRQGGANTIYF. The CDR3, as DNA: TGTGCCAGTAGCCGCCAGGGAGGAGCGAACACCATATATTTT.

The chain combines TRBV4-1 with TRBJ2-7, with D possibly TRBD1 on 5 matching bases. The germline V gene encodes CDR1 MGHRA and CDR2 YSYEKL. The CDR3 runs to 15 residues. V was pared by 4 bases and J by 2 bases, with 15 bases between. CDR3 nucleotide sequence: TGCGCCAGCAGCCCAGGGTTTACGTCCGCCTACGAGCAGTACTTC. It codes for CASSPGFTSAYEQYF.

DNA for the CDR3: TGTGCCAGCAGCTTTCGGCAGGGGACTGAAGCTTTCTTT. Protein sequence: CASSFRQGTEAFF. This chain joins TRBV5-5 and TRBJ1-1, with a weak D call TRBD1 (6 bases). The ends were cut back, 2 bases at V and 5 bases at J, with 10 bases in the middle. Germline V gene sequence: CDR1 SGHKS, CDR2 YYEKEE (reference sequence). There are 13 residues in the CDR3.

The rearrangement uses TRBV28 and TRBJ1-2; D remains unclear. This CDR3 is 12 amino acids long. Germline V lookup: CDR1 MDHEN, CDR2 SYDVKM. The V end was cut by 7 bases, the J end by 4 bases, with 10 bases between. CDR3 amino acids: CASNDNTYGYTF. DNA for the CDR3: TGTGCCAGCAATGACAACACCTATGGCTACACCTTC.

The chain is built from TRBV6-2 or TRBV6-3 and TRBJ2-7, with TRBD1 identical over 9 bases. With V trimmed by 5 bases and J by 7 bases, 12 bases remained unmatched. CDR1 is MNHEY and CDR2 is SVGEGT in the germline V gene. The CDR3 totals 15 residues. CDR3 region: CASSDYRGQAGEQYF. The CDR3 DNA is TGTGCCAGCAGTGATTACAGGGGGCAAGCGGGAGAGCAGTACTTC.

This sequence joins TRBV15 and TRBJ1-6, with a tentative D call TRBD1 (6 bases). The length of the CDR3 is 14 residues. CDR1 is LNHNV, CDR2 YYDKDF, per germline (reference sequence). V was trimmed by 9 bases and J by 6 bases, leaving 15 bases between them. The CDR3 nucleotides read TGTGCCACTCAGGGACAACTACTTAATTCACCCCTCCACTTT. Its translation is CATQGQLLNSPLHF.

V gene TRBV7-2 combines with J gene TRBJ1-2; possibly TRBD1 for D (5 bases). There are 16 residues in the CDR3. Germline CDR1 SGHTA, CDR2 FQGNSA. Trimming pared 5 bases from V and 1 base from J, leaving 17 bases between. The CDR3 protein is CASSPGGVRVNYGYTF. The CDR3 region has the DNA TGTGCCAGCAGCCCCGGGGGGGTGCGTGTTAACTATGGCTACACCTTC.

The chain has TRBV19 and TRBJ1-1; 8 nucleotides match TRBD1. The ends lost 5 bases at V and 5 bases at J; junction bases unmatched: 16. CDR1 is LNHDA and CDR2 is SQIVND in the germline V gene (reference sequence). The CDR3 covers 17 residues. CDR3 loop: CASSLQGAYLTGTEAFF. CDR3 nucleotides: TGTGCCAGTAGTCTTCAGGGGGCATATCTAACGGGGACTGAAGCTTTCTTT.

The chain is built from TRBV7-2 and TRBJ2-3, with D unresolved. The CDR3 is made up of 14 amino acids. CDR1 and CDR2 from the germline V gene are SGHTA and FQGNSA. With 0 bases removed from V and 3 bases from J, the gap between germline ends came to 7 bases. The DNA of the CDR3 is TGTGCCAGCAGCTTAGCGGCGGAAACAGATACGCAGTATTTT. The encoded protein is CASSLAAETDTQYF.

The chain combines TRBV10-1 with TRBJ2-1; D perhaps matches TRBD1 (6 bases). Per the germline V gene, CDR1 is WNHNN and CDR2 is SYGVQD (reference sequence). The CDR3 spans 13 residues. Between the trimmed V and J ends, which lost 1 base and 9 bases, there was a span of 10 bases. CDR3 amino acids: CASSEWTVGEQFF. In nucleotides, the CDR3 is TGCGCCAGCAGTGAGTGGACAGTCGGTGAGCAGTTCTTC.

The V gene is TRBV7-2, the J gene TRBJ2-6; D is perhaps TRBD1 or TRBD2 (5 bases each). Trimming removed 3 bases from V and 0 bases from J, with 9 bases in between. This CDR3 is 16 amino acids long. The germline CDR1 and CDR2 sequences are SGHTA and FQGNSA. The CDR3 is CASSFYGGSGANVLTF. The CDR3 nucleotides are TGTGCCAGCAGCTTTTATGGGGGCTCTGGGGCCAACGTCCTGACTTTC.

V gene TRBV7-2 combines with J gene TRBJ1-6; the D is unclear. CDR3 length equals 14 residues. CDR1 is SGHTA and CDR2 is FQGNSA in the germline V gene. Trimming stripped 1 base from V and 7 bases from J, with 8 bases between. The CDR3 loop reads CASSLVTVNSPLHF. DNA of the CDR3: TGTGCCAGCAGCTTAGTAACAGTCAATTCACCCCTCCACTTT.

V usage is TRBV2 and J usage is TRBJ2-5, with TRBD1 identical over 10 bases. Germline V gene data show CDR1 as SNHLY and CDR2 as FYNNEI. The CDR3 is 14 residues long. V shed 11 bases, J shed 7 bases, and the junction held 13 bases outside the gene matches. The CDR3 reads CAGGQGYSGGTQYF. CDR3 nucleotide sequence: TGTGCCGGGGGACAGGGGTATTCAGGCGGGACCCAGTACTTC.

The rearrangement links TRBV5-1 to TRBJ1-5, with 7 nucleotides matching TRBD1. CDR1 SGHRS and CDR2 YFSETQ come from the germline V gene. V dropped 0 bases and J dropped 7; count of bases not matched to a gene: 13. This CDR3 region has 17 residues. CDR3 residues: CASSLARYDRAFQPQHF. The CDR3 bases are TGCGCCAGCAGCTTGGCCCGTTACGACAGGGCCTTCCAGCCCCAGCATTTT. Looking up the rest from reference TRBV5-1 and TRBJ1-5 gives the full variable domain: KAGVTQTPRYLIKTRGQQVTLSCSPISGHRSVSWYQQTPGQGLQFLFEYFSETQRNKGNFPGRFSGRQFSNSRSEMNVSTLELGDSALYLCASSLARYDRAFQPQHFGDGTRLSIL.

This chain joins TRBV4-1 and TRBJ1-4; no clear D gene. This CDR3 has 17 residues. Germline values: CDR1 MGHRA, CDR2 YSYEKL. Between the trimmed V and J ends, which lost 2 bases and 2 bases, there was a span of 15 bases. The CDR3 spells CASSQFPEPSTNEKLFF. The CDR3 region has the DNA TGCGCCAGCAGCCAATTCCCAGAACCTTCTACTAATGAAAAACTGTTTTTT.

This rearrangement joins TRBV5-1 to TRBJ2-7; 8 positions match TRBD1. Trimming took 4 bases from V and 2 from J; bases not matched to a gene: 8. The CDR3 has 15 amino acids. In germline, CDR1 is SGHRS, CDR2 YFSETQ. The CDR3 nucleotides are TGCGCCAGCAGCCCTGGGACAGGAGAAGCCTACGAGCAGTACTTC. Amino acid sequence: CASSPGTGEAYEQYF.

This chain connects TRBV18 to TRBJ1-2, with 7 bases matching TRBD1. This CDR3 comprises 13 residues. The germline CDR1 and CDR2 sequences are KGHSH and LQKENI. Germline trimming cut 4 bases from V and 6 bases from J; bases unmatched to any gene: 5. CDR3 region: CASSRGTVDGYTF. The CDR3 DNA follows: TGTGCCAGCTCACGCGGGACAGTAGATGGCTACACCTTC.

Ten or more counts support this clone. V and J are TRBV4-2 and TRBJ2-7; no reliable D call. From germline, CDR1 is LGHNA and CDR2 YNFKEQ. The germline V and J ends were trimmed by 0 bases and 0 bases, with 21 bases remaining between them. The CDR3 is made up of 19 amino acids. The CDR3 DNA is TGTGCCAGCAGCCAAGAATCAGCCAAGGGAACAATAAGCTCCTACGAGCAGTACTTC. Its protein product is CASSQESAKGTISSYEQYF.

The chain combines TRBV4-3 with TRBJ1-3; the D gene is possibly TRBD1 (5 bases). This CDR3 is 14 amino acids long. V lost 0 bases and J lost 4, with 7 bases in between. Per germline, CDR1 LGHNA and CDR2 YSLEER. In nucleotides, the CDR3 is TGCGCCAGCAGCCAAGATAGACAGGGAAACACCATATATTTT. This sequence encodes CASSQDRQGNTIYF.

This sequence joins TRBV6-5 and TRBJ1-3; perhaps TRBD1 as D (6 bases). Germline V gene sequence: CDR1 MNHEY, CDR2 SVGAGI. The V and J ends lost 6 bases and 0 bases respectively, with 12 bases between them. The CDR3 is made up of 15 amino acids. The chain's CDR3 is CASRRGQHSGNTIYF. The DNA for the CDR3 is TGTGCCAGCAGGAGAGGACAGCACTCTGGAAACACCATATATTTT.

The V and J genes are TRBV9 and TRBJ1-2, with no clear D. This CDR3 spans 13 amino acids. Trimming took 3 bases from V and 3 from J, leaving 9 bases between them. Germline CDR1 SGDLS, CDR2 YYNGEE. DNA of the CDR3: TGTGCCAGCAGCGCCAACCTAGACTATGGCTACACCTTC. Its protein is CASSANLDYGYTF.

This rearrangement joins TRBV28 to TRBJ2-4; D is possibly TRBD2 (6 bases). The germline CDR1 and CDR2 sequences are MDHEN and SYDVKM. Deletions cut 5 bases from V and 0 bases from J, with 11 bases between. The CDR3 extends over 15 amino acids. The CDR3 sequence is CASSPRELAKNIQYF. CDR3 in DNA: TGTGCCAGCAGTCCACGGGAGTTAGCCAAAAACATTCAGTACTTC.

This clone was seen a single time. V and J are TRBV5-1 and TRBJ2-2; D is tentatively TRBD1 or TRBD2 (5 bases each). The V gene's germline CDR1 is SGHRS and CDR2 YFSETQ. Trimming pared 1 base from V and 5 bases from J, leaving 15 bases between. The CDR3 covers 16 residues. In nucleotides, the CDR3 is TGCGCCAGCAGCTTGCAAGAGGGGTTAAGGACCGGGGAGCTGTTTTTT. It is translated as CASSLQEGLRTGELFF.

The chain uses TRBV6-5 and TRBJ1-6, with D possibly TRBD1 on 5 matching bases. Germline CDR1 and CDR2: MNHEY and SVGAGI. The CDR3 runs to 13 residues. The V and J ends lost 0 bases and 13 bases respectively, with 10 bases between them. The CDR3: CASSYSMDMPLHF. DNA for the CDR3: TGTGCCAGCAGTTACTCGATGGACATGCCCCTCCACTTT.

J is TRBJ1-5 and V is TRBV18; 7 nucleotides agree with TRBD1. The CDR3 is 16 amino acids. Germline V gene lookup returns CDR1 KGHSH and CDR2 LQKENI. Losses at the gene ends were 2 bases for V and 5 bases for J; bases not matched to a gene: 9. The CDR3: CASSPEPTGIDQPQHF. The CDR3 region has the DNA TGTGCCAGCTCACCAGAACCGACAGGGATCGATCAGCCCCAGCATTTT.

The rearrangement links TRBV19 to TRBJ1-5, with D possibly matching TRBD1 (5 bases). The CDR3 length is 14 residues. V was clipped by 10 bases and J by 1 base, with 14 bases between them. Per the germline V gene, CDR1 is LNHDA and CDR2 is SQIVND (reference sequence). CDR3 sequence: CATNGWGSNQPQHF. DNA for the CDR3: TGTGCCACAAATGGGTGGGGGAGCAATCAGCCCCAGCATTTT. The variable domain in full, completed from reference TRBV19 and TRBJ1-5, reads DGGITQSPKYLFRKEGQNVTLSCEQNLNHDAMYWYRQDPGQGLRLIYYSQIVNDFQKGDIAEGYSVSREKKESFPLTVTSAQKNPTAFYLCATNGWGSNQPQHFGDGTRLSIL.

This clone was observed a single time. The chain joins TRBV4-3 to TRBJ1-1; no definite D call. CDR1 LGHNA and CDR2 YSLEER come from the germline V gene. V was shortened by 2 bases and J by 2 bases, with 6 bases between the two germline ends. CDR3 length: 13 residues. CDR3 loop: CASSQLRNTEAFF. The CDR3 DNA reads as TGCGCCAGCAGCCAACTCAGAAACACTGAAGCTTTCTTT.